The 19 T cell receptor beta chains below were found in one sample sequenced in a study of blood T cell repertoires in COVID-19 (dated by TCRdb to the early 2020s). Library prep was done by the immunoSEQ multiplex PCR assay. This immuneACCESS table, as held by TCRdb, lists in-frame sequences with V and J called but not all clones. Of the missing ones, under half trace to an unresolved V gene in checked studies; the others have no known cause. The sample includes about 29,000 clones, with roughly nine tenths observed a single time. Together, the top ten hold about 17% of the sample. Material: peripheral blood. Receptors originate from an elderly man with acute or convalescent COVID-19.

The chain uses TRBV6-5 and TRBJ1-3; 7 nucleotides align to TRBD1. The CDR3 sequence is 15 residues long. Germline V lookup: CDR1 MNHEY, CDR2 SVGAGI. The V gene end was trimmed by 5 bases and the J gene end by 4 bases; junction bases not matched to a gene: 8. The CDR3 is CASSPDRVKGNTIYF. CDR3 DNA: TGTGCCAGCAGTCCCGACAGGGTGAAAGGAAACACCATATATTTT.

The rearrangement uses TRBV29-1 and TRBJ2-3; TRBD2 is a possible D gene (7 bases). The ends were cut back, 7 bases at V and 8 bases at J, with 25 bases in the middle. CDR3 length: 15 residues. Germline loops: CDR1 SQVTM, CDR2 ANQGSEA. CDR3 in DNA: TGCAGCGCCTCGCCGGGACCGGGGGGCGGCGGTACGCAGTATTTT. Translation: CSASPGPGGGGTQYF.

The rearrangement joins TRBV5-8 to TRBJ1-4; weak D call: TRBD1 (6 bases). The CDR3 has 16 amino acids. In germline, CDR1 is SGHTS, CDR2 YDEGEE. V was clipped by 5 bases and J by 1 base, with 15 bases between them. CDR3 coding DNA: TGTGCCAGCAGTTCCGTCTGGGGGCAAACTAATGAAAAACTGTTTTTT. This translates into CASSSVWGQTNEKLFF. The full variable domain, in which reference TRBV5-8 and TRBJ1-4 provide the parts outside the CDR3, is EAGVTQSPTHLIKTRGQQATLRCSPISGHTSVYWYQQALGLGLQFLLWYDEGEERNRGNFPPRFSGRQFPNYSSELNVNALELEDSALYLCASSSVWGQTNEKLFFGSGTQLSVL.

The chain combines TRBV11-2 with TRBJ1-1; 7 nucleotides agree with TRBD1. V shed 5 bases, J shed 5 bases, and the junction held 2 bases outside the gene matches. The length of the CDR3 is 12 residues. Germline V gene data show CDR1 as SGHAT and CDR2 as FQNNGV. CDR3 amino acids: CASSRQGTEAFF. In DNA, the CDR3 is TGTGCCAGCAGCAGACAGGGAACTGAAGCTTTCTTT.

In this sample, this clone turned up a few times. The chain is built from TRBV3-1 (or the pseudogene TRBV3-2) and TRBJ1-2; 10 positions match TRBD1. The CDR3 totals 15 residues. The J segment lost 8 bases and the V segment lost 0 bases, leaving 6 bases of the junction unmatched. The germline CDR1 and CDR2 sequences are LGHDT and YNNKEL (reference sequence). The CDR3 spells CASSQEGTGVFGYTF. In DNA, the CDR3 is TGTGCCAGCAGCCAAGAAGGGACAGGGGTATTCGGCTACACCTTC.

The genes are TRBV18 and TRBJ1-6; tentatively, D is TRBD1 (5 bases). The CDR3 is made up of 14 amino acids. The germline V and J ends were trimmed by 0 bases and 8 bases, with 8 bases remaining between them. Germline V CDR1 and CDR2: KGHSH, LQKENI. The CDR3 DNA reads TGTGCCAGCTCACCACCAGGGGCCTATTCACCCCTCCACTTT. Translated: CASSPPGAYSPLHF.

This clone was observed once. The V and J genes are TRBV29-1 and TRBJ2-7, with TRBD2 as a possible D gene (6 bases). V was shortened by 6 bases and J by 4 bases, with 19 bases between the two germline ends. Germline CDR1 is SQVTM and CDR2 is ANQGSEA. The length of the CDR3 is 14 residues. CDR3 nucleotides: TGCAGCGTGGAGGAGGGGAGCTTGGGGTACGAGCAGTACTTC. This sequence encodes CSVEEGSLGYEQYF.

J is TRBJ1-1 and V is TRBV6-5; no reliable D call. Per the germline V gene, CDR1 is MNHEY and CDR2 is SVGAGI. V shed 6 bases and J shed 1 base, with 12 bases lying between them. The CDR3 has 14 residues. The CDR3: CASSFGLENTEAFF. DNA of the CDR3: TGTGCCAGCAGCTTTGGACTTGAGAACACTGAAGCTTTCTTT.

The chain is built from TRBV5-6 and TRBJ1-2; D might be TRBD1 (6 bases). The CDR3 covers 13 residues. From germline, CDR1 is SGHDT and CDR2 YYEEEE. V gave up 3 bases and J gave up 2 bases, with 8 bases separating them. The CDR3 coding sequence is TGTGCCAGCAGCTCAGGGGCGAACTATGGCTACACCTTC. This gives the protein CASSSGANYGYTF.

The chain combines TRBV5-6 with TRBJ2-7, with 12 nucleotides matching TRBD2. Germline loops: CDR1 SGHDT, CDR2 YYEEEE. The CDR3 runs 18 residues. Trimming at V came to 4 bases and at J to 0 bases, leaving 11 bases not matched to a gene. Here the CDR3 DNA reads TGTGCCAGCAGCCCCCTAACTAGCGGGGGGCCAAGCTCCTACGAGCAGTACTTC. Translating gives CASSPLTSGGPSSYEQYF.

V usage is TRBV19 and J usage is TRBJ1-4; the D gene is possibly TRBD1 (5 bases). Trimming left V 6 bases short and J 2 bases short, with 16 bases between. Germline V gene sequence: CDR1 LNHDA, CDR2 SQIVND (reference sequence). The CDR3 consists of 16 residues. In DNA form, the CDR3 reads TGTGCCAGTAGGCAGGGCCGGTTGGGTACTAATGAAAAACTGTTTTTT. This encodes CASRQGRLGTNEKLFF.

This clone has only one observation. V is TRBV28 and J is TRBJ2-7; maybe TRBD2 (6 bases). Between the trimmed V and J ends, which lost 11 bases and 4 bases, there was a span of 15 bases. In germline, CDR1 is MDHEN, CDR2 SYDVKM. The CDR3 contains 12 residues. The CDR3 loop reads CASRGMLYEQYF. The DNA for the CDR3 is TGTGCCTCTCGGGGGATGCTGTACGAGCAGTACTTC.

This clone was recorded only once. The junction differs from germline at one of its ends, possibly a read error. This chain joins TRBV3-1 (or the pseudogene TRBV3-2) and TRBJ1-1, with D hard to call. The CDR3 contains 15 residues. CDR1 and CDR2 from the germline V gene are LGHDT and YNNKEL (reference sequence). The CDR3, as DNA: TGTGCCAGCAGCAAAGAGAGCAGGACTATAGACAAAGCTTTCTTT. It yields the protein CASSKESRTIDKAFF.

In DNA, the CDR3 is TGTGCCAGCTCACAGTCGGGATACACTGAAGCTTTCTTT. It translates to CASSQSGYTEAFF. The rearrangement joins TRBV18 to TRBJ1-1; D remains unclear. This CDR3 is built from 13 residues. Looked up from germline, CDR1 is KGHSH and CDR2 is LQKENI. Trimming stripped 4 bases from V and 3 bases from J, with 9 bases between.

The V call is TRBV5-1, the J call TRBJ2-3, with 11 positions matching TRBD2. The junction had 9 bases not matched to a gene; V was cut back by 4 bases and J by 2 bases. The CDR3 contains 17 residues. Germline V gene sequence: CDR1 SGHRS, CDR2 YFSETQ. The DNA for the CDR3 is TGCGCCAGCAGCGTGGACCTGACTAGCGGGAACACAGATACGCAGTATTTT. It specifies CASSVDLTSGNTDTQYF.

The rearrangement joins TRBV5-1 to TRBJ2-3, with 11 nucleotides matching TRBD2. V lost 4 bases and J lost 2; bases outside the gene matches: 6. Germline V gene sequence: CDR1 SGHRS, CDR2 YFSETQ. The CDR3 runs to 16 residues. The DNA for the CDR3 is TGCGCCAGCAGCGGCCTAGCGGGGGGCCCCACAGATACGCAGTATTTT. It yields the protein CASSGLAGGPTDTQYF.

This chain links TRBV30 with TRBJ2-7, with TRBD1 matching over 7 bases. The CDR3 consists of 15 residues. Germline V gene sequence: CDR1 GTSNPN, CDR2 SVGIG (reference sequence). V was clipped by 0 bases and J by 3 bases; unmatched bases: 8. DNA for the CDR3: TGTGCCTGGAGTGTACAAGTCGCAGGGGGCTACGAGCAGTACTTC. Residues: CAWSVQVAGGYEQYF.

Written as DNA, the CDR3 is TGTGCCAGCAGACAAACAGTGAACACTGAAGCTTTCTTT. Translating gives CASRQTVNTEAFF. The chain has TRBV3-1 (or the pseudogene TRBV3-2) and TRBJ1-1; D ambiguous. The V end lost 6 bases, the J end lost 0 bases, and 8 bases lay between the germline ends. This CDR3 has 13 residues. Per germline, CDR1 LGHDT and CDR2 YNNKEL (reference sequence).

The chain joins TRBV5-4 to TRBJ1-1, with 7 bases lining up with TRBD1. CDR1 is SGHNT and CDR2 is YYREEE in the germline V gene (reference sequence). With 2 bases clipped from V and 0 bases from J, the junction kept 4 bases outside the gene matches. The CDR3 contains 15 residues. The CDR3 region is CASSFPGQMNTEAFF. The CDR3 DNA reads as TGTGCCAGCAGCTTTCCGGGACAGATGAACACTGAAGCTTTCTTT.